The 17 T cell receptor beta chains listed next were all sequenced from one sample in a study of CD8+CD57+ T cells in acquired aplastic anemia. CDR3 and TCR beta VDJ profiling relied on genomic DNA as the template. In TCRdb, the reads were re-called with MiXCR into one record per CDR3 protein. The sample has 310,000 or so distinct CDR3 sequences; approximately 57% are singletons. Individuals selected for sequencing had exhibited CD8+CD57+ cell expansion on flow cytometry. The sequenced sample was sorted CD4+, CD8+, or CD8+CD57+ T cells (not recorded which) from PBMCs. These receptor sequences come from a human donor with aplastic anemia.

The rearrangement links TRBV7-9 to TRBJ1-1; no clear D gene. The CDR3 length is 13 residues. Germline CDR1 and CDR2: SEHNR and FQNEAQ (reference sequence). The V end was cut by 5 bases, the J end by 1 base, with 8 bases between. In DNA form, the CDR3 reads TGTGCCAGCAGCATCAACAAGAACACTGAAGCTTTCTTT. Its translation is CASSINKNTEAFF.

This clonotype has at least ten counts. CDR3 nucleotide sequence: TGTGCCAGCTCACCAGCAGGGGCAAATCAGCCCCAGCATTTT. Protein: CASSPAGANQPQHF. The chain couples TRBV18 to TRBJ1-5; maybe TRBD1 (6 bases). From germline, CDR1 is KGHSH and CDR2 LQKENI. This CDR3 contains 14 residues. V was trimmed by 2 bases and J by 4 bases, leaving 9 bases between them.

With respect to this clonotype: At one boundary the junction diverges from the germline segment, which might be a read error. The chain recombines TRBV10-3 with TRBJ1-6; a possible D gene is TRBD1 (6 bases). Germline V gene lookup returns CDR1 ENHRY and CDR2 SYGVKD. The CDR3 loop spans 18 amino acids. The CDR3 bases are TGTGCCATCAGTGACGGCTATTCGGACAGTCGCCTGAATTCACCCCCCCACTTT. This gives the protein CAISDGYSDSRLNSPPHF.

This clonotype was detected only a few times. This chain links TRBV10-2 with TRBJ1-6; the D gene is possibly TRBD1 (6 bases). The CDR3 runs 13 residues. Trimming shortened V by 7 bases and J by 7 bases, and 11 bases separated the two germline ends. The germline V gene encodes CDR1 WSHSY and CDR2 SAAADI. CDR3 nucleotide sequence: TGCGCCAGCAAGGACAGTTCGAATTCACCCCTCCACTTT. The encoded protein is CASKDSSNSPLHF.

The rearrangement links TRBV2 to TRBJ2-7, with 10 bases aligning to TRBD1. In germline, CDR1 is SNHLY, CDR2 FYNNEI. The CDR3 length is 13 residues. With 6 bases clipped from V and 5 bases from J, the junction kept 4 bases outside the gene matches. CDR3 residues: CASRSGQGNEQYF. The CDR3 nucleotides read TGTGCCAGCAGATCGGGACAGGGGAACGAGCAGTACTTC.

The genes are TRBV11-1 and TRBJ2-7; no clear D. CDR3 size: 13 residues. V shed 0 bases and J shed 6 bases, with 9 bases lying between them. The germline V gene has CDR1 SGHAT and CDR2 FQDESV (reference sequence). CDR3 loop: CASSLAEVGEQYF. CDR3 in DNA: TGTGCCAGCAGCTTAGCGGAAGTCGGCGAGCAGTACTTC. Based on the CDR3 plus reference TRBV11-1 and TRBJ2-7, the full variable domain is EAEVAQSPRYKITEKSQAVAFWCDPISGHATLYWYRQILGQGPELLVQFQDESVVDDSQLPKDRFSAERLKGVDSTLKIQPAELGDSAMYLCASSLAEVGEQYFGPGTRLTVT.

This clonotype was picked up many times. The chain joins TRBV2 to TRBJ1-1, with D maybe TRBD1 (5 bases). The CDR3 length is 14 residues. CDR1 SNHLY and CDR2 FYNNEI come from the germline V gene. The ends were cut back, 4 bases at V and 4 bases at J, with 13 bases in the middle. CDR3 coding DNA: TGTGCCAGCAGTGCCCAGGGAACGGGCACTGAAGCTTTCTTT. It codes for CASSAQGTGTEAFF.

The CDR3 sequence is CASSWRRRSYEQYF. CDR3 DNA: TGTGCCAGCAGTTGGAGGAGGAGATCCTACGAGCAGTACTTC. The chain employs TRBV12-3 or TRBV12-4 and TRBJ2-7, with TRBD2 as a possible D gene (5 bases). The CDR3 extends over 14 amino acids. Trimming removed 4 bases from V and 1 base from J, with 11 bases in between.

The chain combines TRBV7-9 with TRBJ2-3, with 8 bases matching TRBD1. The better agreement between TRBJ2-5 and the DNA end casts doubt on the J call. The CDR3 contains 14 residues. Looked up from germline, CDR1 is SEHNR and CDR2 is FQNEAQ (reference sequence). CDR3 protein: CASSFRGQRETQYF. In DNA form, the CDR3 reads TGTGCCAGCAGCTTCAGGGGGCAGAGAGAGACCCAGTACTTC.

The CDR3 here is CAISVSPYEQYF. For the CDR3, the DNA is TGTGCCATCAGTGTTAGCCCCTACGAGCAGTACTTC. The chain couples TRBV10-3 to TRBJ2-7, with no clear D. The CDR3 runs 12 residues. Trimming stripped 4 bases from V and 2 bases from J, with 6 bases between. The V gene's germline CDR1 is ENHRY and CDR2 SYGVKD.

This clonotype was seen more than once but under ten times. J is TRBJ1-2 and V is TRBV15; weak D call: TRBD1 (5 bases). The germline gives CDR1 LNHNV, CDR2 YYDKDF (reference sequence). This CDR3 region has 13 residues. The V end lost 5 bases, the J end lost 3 bases, and 10 bases lay between the germline ends. CDR3 amino acids: CATSRGQDYGYTF. The CDR3 region has the DNA TGTGCCACCAGCCGAGGACAAGACTATGGCTACACCTTC.

This clonotype was seen many times. The gene calls are TRBV6-6 and TRBJ1-2, with TRBD1 as a possible D gene (6 bases). CDR3 length equals 13 residues. Germline V lookup: CDR1 MNHNY, CDR2 SVGAGI (reference sequence). The ends were cut back, 7 bases at V and 7 bases at J, with 16 bases in the middle. In nucleotides, the CDR3 is TGTGCCAGCATCCCAGGGGATTATAGTGGCTACACCTTC. This codes for CASIPGDYSGYTF.

The chain carries TRBV19 and TRBJ1-2; tentative D call: TRBD1 (5 bases). There are 13 residues in the CDR3. Trimming shortened V by 7 bases and J by 8 bases, and 17 bases separated the two germline ends. From germline, CDR1 is LNHDA and CDR2 SQIVND (reference sequence). In nucleotides, the CDR3 is TGTGCCAGTAATCCAGGGTTCGGGAGCGGCTACACCTTC. This gives the protein CASNPGFGSGYTF.

The rearrangement uses TRBV11-2 and TRBJ1-2; TRBD1 might be the D (5 bases). This CDR3 has 13 residues. From germline, CDR1 is SGHAT and CDR2 FQNNGV. V was clipped by 3 bases and J by 5 bases, with 10 bases between them. The CDR3 DNA reads TGTGCCAGCAGCTTCGGGACGGAGTATGGCTACACCTTC. Translation gives CASSFGTEYGYTF.

The V gene is TRBV2, the J gene TRBJ1-6; 11 bases fit TRBD1. The length of the CDR3 is 17 residues. V lost 6 bases and J lost 9; bases outside the gene matches: 13. Germline assignment: CDR1 SNHLY and CDR2 FYNNEI. The CDR3 sequence: CASSYRPGQGVGSPLHF. CDR3 nucleotides: TGTGCCAGCAGCTATAGGCCGGGACAGGGGGTCGGTTCACCCCTCCACTTT.

The chain carries TRBV5-1 and TRBJ1-1; 8 bases are shared with TRBD1. The CDR3 has 16 amino acids. V lost 0 bases and J lost 4; bases outside the gene matches: 8. The germline gives CDR1 SGHRS, CDR2 YFSETQ. Here the CDR3 reads CASSLASSGGRTEAFF. The CDR3 region has the DNA TGCGCCAGCAGCTTGGCCTCCTCAGGGGGCCGCACTGAAGCTTTCTTT. The variable domain in full, with the rest retrieved from reference TRBV5-1 and TRBJ1-1, is KAGVTQTPRYLIKTRGQQVTLSCSPISGHRSVSWYQQTPGQGLQFLFEYFSETQRNKGNFPGRFSGRQFSNSRSEMNVSTLELGDSALYLCASSLASSGGRTEAFFGQGTRLTVV.

The CDR3 sequence is CASSPDDIEQYF. In nucleotides, the CDR3 is TGTGCCAGCAGCCCAGACGACATAGAGCAGTACTTC. The genes are TRBV7-8 and TRBJ2-7, with D unresolved. Germline CDR1 reads SGHVS; CDR2 reads FQNEAQ. The germline V and J ends were trimmed by 5 bases and 7 bases, with 12 bases remaining between them. The CDR3 is 12 residues long.